The 9 T cell receptor beta chains below come from one sample, sequenced in a study of patients and donors after allogeneic stem cell transplantation. TCRdb ran MiXCR on the RT-PCR reads and lists one entry per CDR3 protein. The repertoire holds more than 55,000 distinct CDR3 sequences, with about an eighth as singletons. What was sequenced was blood, either unsorted or a sorted T cell fraction (not recorded which). These receptors originate from a human donor who was either an allogeneic HSCT recipient or a stem cell or donor lymphocyte infusion donor (not recorded which). It is not recorded whose cells these are; they may come from a transplant donor.

In this sample, this clonotype turned up a few times. A junction boundary mismatches the germline segment, possibly from a read error. The chain joins TRBV15 to TRBJ2-2; a weak D match, TRBD1 (5 bases). The germline V gene encodes CDR1 LNHNV and CDR2 YYDKDF (reference sequence). This CDR3 is 12 amino acids long. The chain's CDR3 is CATSGDSGELFF. DNA of the CDR3: TGTGCCACCAGCGGAGACAGCGGGGAGCTGTTTTTT.

V gene TRBV7-9 combines with J gene TRBJ2-3; tentatively, D is TRBD2 (6 bases). V dropped 3 bases and J dropped 0 bases, with 10 bases sitting between them. The CDR3 has 15 amino acids. The germline V gene has CDR1 SEHNR and CDR2 FQNEAQ (reference sequence). The CDR3 spells CASSFDGGSTDTQYF. As DNA, the CDR3 is TGTGCCAGCAGCTTCGATGGGGGGAGCACAGATACGCAGTATTTT.

There are a few counts of this clonotype. The chain's CDR3 is CASSLAGEDSPLHF. The CDR3 nucleotides read TGTGCCAGCAGTTTGGCAGGGGAGGACTCACCCCTCCACTTT. The rearrangement uses TRBV27 and TRBJ1-6; TRBD1 is a possible D gene (6 bases). Germline CDR1 reads MNHEY; CDR2 reads SMNVEV (reference sequence). The CDR3 consists of 14 residues. Trimming left V 3 bases short and J 10 bases short, with 13 bases between.

To note about this clonotype: This may come from a read error, since a much larger clone is one base off. Likely a read error: the CDR3 ends without its conserved phenylalanine or tryptophan. The chain links TRBV6-5 to TRBJ1-2; D ambiguous. Per germline, CDR1 MNHEY and CDR2 SVGAGI. The CDR3 contains 16 residues. With 0 bases removed from V and 4 bases from J, the gap between germline ends came to 15 bases. CDR3 nucleotide sequence: TGTGCCAGCAGTTACTCGAGCCCTACAACGGGCTATGGCTACACCTCC. This encodes CASSYSSPTTGYGYTS.

This clonotype was seen only a few times. V usage is TRBV27 and J usage is TRBJ1-2, with 11 positions matching TRBD1. Germline lookup yields CDR1 MNHEY and CDR2 SMNVEV (reference sequence). This CDR3 is 16 amino acids long. Trimming removed 5 bases from V and 4 bases from J; junction bases left unmatched: 9. CDR3 amino acids: CASSARTGGRGYGYTF. The CDR3, as DNA: TGTGCCAGCAGTGCCCGGACAGGGGGCCGAGGCTATGGCTACACCTTC.

In its sample, this clonotype was seen a few times. This chain joins TRBV28 and TRBJ1-6; D ambiguous. Germline lookup yields CDR1 MDHEN and CDR2 SYDVKM. The CDR3 length is 14 residues. Trimming stripped 2 bases from V and 7 bases from J, with 9 bases between. CDR3 sequence: CASSLLRRNSPLHF. The CDR3 nucleotides are TGTGCCAGCAGTTTACTCCGAAGAAATTCACCCCTCCACTTT.

This sequence joins TRBV29-1 and TRBJ2-2; 9 nucleotides match TRBD1. There are 15 residues in the CDR3. CDR1 and CDR2 (germline): SQVTM, ANQGSEA. With V trimmed by 7 bases and J by 6 bases, 12 bases remained unmatched. As DNA, the CDR3 is TGCAGCGCGGGAGCATGGGACAGGGCCGCCGGGGAGCTGTTTTTT. It specifies CSAGAWDRAAGELFF.

V is TRBV21-1 and J is TRBJ2-1; the table's D call TRBD2 went unverified against the DNA. TRBV21-1 is tagged as a pseudogene. CDR3 length: 13 residues. As DNA, the CDR3 is TGTGCCAGCAGCAAATTCGAGGGAAAGGAGCAGTTCTTC. This sequence encodes CASSKFEGKEQFF.

This rearrangement joins TRBV6-1 to TRBJ2-7; 13 nucleotides align to TRBD2. In germline, CDR1 is MNHNS, CDR2 SASEGT. The V segment lost 5 bases and the J segment 3 bases; nucleotides outside the gene matches: 4. CDR3 length equals 15 residues. CDR3 sequence reads: CASSTGTSGIYEQYF. CDR3 coding DNA: TGTGCCAGCAGTACCGGGACTAGCGGGATCTACGAGCAGTACTTC.